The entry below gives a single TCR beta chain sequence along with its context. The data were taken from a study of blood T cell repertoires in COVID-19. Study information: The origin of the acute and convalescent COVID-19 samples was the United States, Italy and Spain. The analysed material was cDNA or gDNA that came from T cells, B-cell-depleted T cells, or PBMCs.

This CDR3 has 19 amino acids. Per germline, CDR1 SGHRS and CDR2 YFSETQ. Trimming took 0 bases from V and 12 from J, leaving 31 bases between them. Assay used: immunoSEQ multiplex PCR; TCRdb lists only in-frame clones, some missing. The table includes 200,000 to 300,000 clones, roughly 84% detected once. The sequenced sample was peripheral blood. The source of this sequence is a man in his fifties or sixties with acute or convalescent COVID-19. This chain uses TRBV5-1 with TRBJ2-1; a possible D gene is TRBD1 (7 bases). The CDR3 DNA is TGCGCCAGCAGCTTGGCCGAAGGGGGCGTAGGGGAGGTCGTGGTATCGCAGTTCTTC. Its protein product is CASSLAEGGVGEVVVSQFF.